This TCR beta chain was sequenced in a study of T cell changes during pregnancy in multiple sclerosis. Clones were sequenced by immunoSEQ multiplex PCR, and TCRdb holds only the in-frame ones, with some missing. The data show 50,000 to 55,000 clones, approximately 90% seen once. Germline V lookup: CDR1 MRHNA, CDR2 SNTAGT. This CDR3 has 13 amino acids. With 6 bases clipped from V and 6 bases from J, the junction kept 7 bases outside the gene matches. This TCR was sampled from a female donor with multiple sclerosis, enrolled in a pregnancy study. The sequences come from CD4+ T cells from peripheral blood mononuclear cells, collected after pregnancy. This chain joins TRBV6-4 and TRBJ1-1; 7 bases fit TRBD1. CDR3 sequence (DNA): TGTGCCAGCAGGAGACAGGGTGGAGCTGAAGCTTTCTTT. Protein sequence: CASRRQGGAEAFF.